One and the same sample provided the 14 T cell receptor beta chains below, sequenced in a study of blood T cell repertoires in COVID-19. Only in-frame clones appear in the TCRdb table, and some are missing; sequencing was by immunoSEQ multiplex PCR. This table holds some 140,000 clones, under 95% found once. The sequencing sample was made of peripheral blood. The receptors were sampled from a man aged 45 to 65 with acute or convalescent COVID-19.

This clone was detected once. This chain connects TRBV9 to TRBJ1-5, with TRBD1 identical over 7 bases. The CDR3 length is 15 residues. Germline V CDR1 and CDR2: SGDLS, YYNGEE. The V and J ends lost 0 bases and 6 bases, in that order; junction bases with no gene match: 6. CDR3 loop: CASSVDIGGSQPQHF. CDR3 DNA: TGTGCCAGCAGCGTAGATATAGGGGGCTCTCAGCCCCAGCATTTT.

The genes are TRBV27 and TRBJ1-1, with 8 bases fitting TRBD1. This CDR3 region has 14 residues. The V and J ends lost 5 bases and 11 bases, in that order; junction bases with no gene match: 13. Germline V gene sequence: CDR1 MNHEY, CDR2 SMNVEV (reference sequence). CDR3 nucleotide sequence: TGTGCCAGCAGTCCCAGACAGGGGTTCACCTTCGCTTTCTTT. Amino acids: CASSPRQGFTFAFF.

This clone was seen once. The chain is built from TRBV6-2 or TRBV6-3 and TRBJ2-3, with D perhaps matching TRBD1 (6 bases). Trimming shortened V by 6 bases and J by 6 bases, and 28 bases separated the two germline ends. This CDR3 is 18 amino acids long. CDR1 MNHEY and CDR2 SVGEGT come from the germline V gene. The CDR3 here is CASSPQGWLLGRVDTQYF. In nucleotides, the CDR3 is TGTGCCAGCAGCCCACAGGGCTGGCTCCTCGGTCGGGTGGATACGCAGTATTTT.

V usage is TRBV6-5 and J usage is TRBJ1-2; 7 nucleotides match TRBD1. The trim removed 6 bases at V and 4 bases at J, leaving 8 bases unmatched. Germline V gene sequence: CDR1 MNHEY, CDR2 SVGAGI. This CDR3 has 14 residues. CDR3: CASSPRQGVYGYTF. For the CDR3, the DNA is TGTGCCAGCAGCCCGCGGCAGGGGGTCTATGGCTACACCTTC.

The chain links TRBV10-2 to TRBJ2-2; 11 nucleotides line up with TRBD1. There are 14 residues in the CDR3. Germline CDR1 is WSHSY and CDR2 is SAAADI. Trimming took 8 bases from V and 5 from J; bases not matched to a gene: 4. The chain's CDR3 is CASRTGGRTGELFF. The CDR3 nucleotides are TGCGCCAGCCGGACAGGGGGCAGGACCGGGGAGCTGTTTTTT.

The chain recombines TRBV4-1 with TRBJ2-1; 15 nucleotides line up with TRBD2. CDR1 is MGHRA, CDR2 YSYEKL, per germline. Germline trimming cut 3 bases from V and 6 bases from J; bases unmatched to any gene: 15. The CDR3 length is 20 residues. The CDR3 is CASSHGTGTSGRLLSNEQFF. CDR3 DNA: TGCGCCAGCAGCCATGGAACCGGGACTAGCGGGAGGTTACTCTCCAATGAGCAGTTCTTC.

The chain links TRBV2 to TRBJ1-4; D may be TRBD1 (5 bases). The CDR3 extends over 15 amino acids. The V gene lost 6 bases and the J gene lost 7 bases, with 18 bases spanning the gap. Germline loops: CDR1 SNHLY, CDR2 FYNNEI. Here the CDR3 reads CASRGLGTGVEKLFF. The CDR3 DNA reads TGTGCCAGCAGAGGCTTAGGGACTGGGGTTGAAAAACTGTTTTTT.

The chain recombines TRBV5-1 with TRBJ2-3, with D uncertain. Deletions cut 1 base from V and 2 bases from J, with 11 bases between. Germline CDR1 SGHRS, CDR2 YFSETQ. The CDR3 extends over 15 amino acids. CDR3 residues: CASSLRGAYTDTQYF. In DNA, the CDR3 is TGCGCCAGCAGCTTGCGCGGAGCATACACAGATACGCAGTATTTT. The complete variable domain, with remaining parts taken from reference TRBV5-1 and TRBJ2-3, reads KAGVTQTPRYLIKTRGQQVTLSCSPISGHRSVSWYQQTPGQGLQFLFEYFSETQRNKGNFPGRFSGRQFSNSRSEMNVSTLELGDSALYLCASSLRGAYTDTQYFGPGTRLTVL.

V usage is TRBV29-1 and J usage is TRBJ1-1; the match to TRBD1 covers 8 bases. CDR3 length: 12 amino acids. Germline loops: CDR1 SQVTM, CDR2 ANQGSEA. The ends lost 7 bases at V and 4 bases at J; junction bases unmatched: 5. For the CDR3, the DNA is TGCAGCGGGAGACAGGGGAGCACTGAAGCTTTCTTT. This encodes CSGRQGSTEAFF.

The chain links TRBV6-4 to TRBJ2-3, with 7 bases fitting TRBD1. This CDR3 has 17 amino acids. Germline V gene lookup returns CDR1 MRHNA and CDR2 SNTAGT. Trimming removed 0 bases from V and 0 bases from J; junction bases left unmatched: 6. The CDR3 is CASSDSPQGKSTDTQYF. The CDR3 DNA is TGTGCCAGCAGTGACTCCCCACAGGGGAAAAGCACAGATACGCAGTATTTT.

This rearrangement joins TRBV19 to TRBJ2-7; 7 bases map to TRBD1. V dropped 3 bases and J dropped 3; count of bases not matched to a gene: 5. Germline V gene sequence: CDR1 LNHDA, CDR2 SQIVND (reference sequence). CDR3 length: 14 residues. For the CDR3, the DNA is TGTGCCAGTAGTATCAGGACAGGAGACTACGAGCAGTACTTC. Translating it yields CASSIRTGDYEQYF. Full variable domain (remainder filled in from reference TRBV19 and TRBJ2-7): DGGITQSPKYLFRKEGQNVTLSCEQNLNHDAMYWYRQDPGQGLRLIYYSQIVNDFQKGDIAEGYSVSREKKESFPLTVTSAQKNPTAFYLCASSIRTGDYEQYFGPGTRLTVT.

The chain combines TRBV2 with TRBJ2-2, with D perhaps TRBD2 (6 bases). Germline V CDR1 and CDR2: SNHLY, FYNNEI. CDR3 length: 15 amino acids. Deletions cut 6 bases from V and 1 base from J, with 12 bases between. As DNA, the CDR3 is TGTGCCAGCAGCGCTATGGGACTGAACACCGGGGAGCTGTTTTTT. Its protein product is CASSAMGLNTGELFF.

The chain is built from TRBV2 and TRBJ2-1, with a weak D call TRBD1 (5 bases). CDR1 and CDR2 from the germline V gene are SNHLY and FYNNEI. Deletions cut 5 bases from V and 6 bases from J, with 14 bases between. The CDR3 is 14 amino acids. CDR3 region: CASSQGPGANEQFF. For the CDR3, the DNA is TGTGCCAGCAGTCAGGGTCCGGGTGCCAATGAGCAGTTCTTC.

This rearrangement joins TRBV14 to TRBJ2-3; 10 nucleotides agree with TRBD2. V gave up 4 bases and J gave up 5 bases; unmatched junction bases: 6. The germline V gene encodes CDR1 SGHDN and CDR2 FVKESK. The CDR3 sequence is 15 residues long. The CDR3 nucleotides read TGTGCCAGCAGCCTTAGAGGGACTAGCGAAGATACGCAGTATTTT. This sequence encodes CASSLRGTSEDTQYF. The variable domain in full, completed from reference TRBV14 and TRBJ2-3, reads EAGVTQFPSHSVIEKGQTVTLRCDPISGHDNLYWYRRVMGKEIKFLLHFVKESKQDESGMPNNRFLAERTGGTYSTLKVQPAELEDSGVYFCASSLRGTSEDTQYFGPGTRLTVL.